The clone carrying this TCR beta chain was seen at least ten times. The antigen remains undetermined. Per sequencing run, 15-18 subjects together gave over 170 million TCR-beta sequences. MiXCR, run by TCRdb on the 5' RACE reads, gives a single entry per CDR3 protein. The sample lists 45,000 to 55,000 distinct CDR3 sequences; just under 6% were seen once. The V end was cut by 1 base, the J end by 2 bases, with 9 bases between. The length of the CDR3 is 15 residues. These data come from a study of neurological immune-mediated disorders. As for the study in general: Multiple sclerosis patients numbered some 34, of whom some 31 were relapsing-remitting and 3 secondary progressive.

Study-wide results and caveats: Expanded clones shared no CDR3 amino acid sequences across subjects, suggesting private repertoires in all groups. One related-CDR3 cluster, found by phylogenetic grouping, held repertoires of 18 of 34 multiple sclerosis patients and is a possible signature.

The material sequenced was CD4+ T cells from blood. The sequence was obtained from a woman aged 18 to 35 with multiple sclerosis. The chain couples TRBV12-3 or TRBV12-4 to TRBJ2-1; D is possibly TRBD2 (6 bases). CDR3 sequence (DNA): TGTGCCAGCAGTTTAGGGCTAGCGACCTACAATGAGCAGTTCTTC. Protein sequence: CASSLGLATYNEQFF.